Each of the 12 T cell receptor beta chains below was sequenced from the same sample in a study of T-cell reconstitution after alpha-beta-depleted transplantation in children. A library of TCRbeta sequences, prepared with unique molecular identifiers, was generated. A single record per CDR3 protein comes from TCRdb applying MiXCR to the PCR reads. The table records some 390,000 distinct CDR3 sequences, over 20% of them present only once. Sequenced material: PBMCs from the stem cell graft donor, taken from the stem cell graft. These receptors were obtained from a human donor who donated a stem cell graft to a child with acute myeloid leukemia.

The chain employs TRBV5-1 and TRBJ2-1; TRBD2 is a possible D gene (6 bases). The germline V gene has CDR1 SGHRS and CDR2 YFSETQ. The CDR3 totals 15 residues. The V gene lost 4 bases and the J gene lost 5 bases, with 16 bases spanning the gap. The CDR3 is CASSPLTSLDNEQFF. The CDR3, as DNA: TGCGCCAGCAGCCCATTGACTAGTCTCGACAATGAGCAGTTCTTC.

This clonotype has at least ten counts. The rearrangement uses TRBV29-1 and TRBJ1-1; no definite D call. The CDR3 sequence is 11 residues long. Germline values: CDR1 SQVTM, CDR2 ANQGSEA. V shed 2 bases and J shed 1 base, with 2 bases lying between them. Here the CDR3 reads CSVERNTEAFF. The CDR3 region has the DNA TGCAGCGTTGAAAGGAACACTGAAGCTTTCTTT.

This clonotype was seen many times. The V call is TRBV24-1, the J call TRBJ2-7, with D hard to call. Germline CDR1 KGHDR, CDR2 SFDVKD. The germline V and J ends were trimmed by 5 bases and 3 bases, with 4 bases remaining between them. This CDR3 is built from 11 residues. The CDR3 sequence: CATSGGYEQYF. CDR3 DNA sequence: TGTGCCACCAGTGGGGGCTACGAGCAGTACTTC.

The CDR3 coding sequence is TGTGCCAGCAGTGATCGTCAGACGGGACTAGCGGGAGGGCCTGCGGATGAGCAGTTCTTC. It encodes CASSDRQTGLAGGPADEQFF. The chain uses TRBV25-1 and TRBJ2-1, with 16 bases that match TRBD2. Trimming removed 3 bases from V and 8 bases from J; junction bases left unmatched: 16. The CDR3 is made up of 20 amino acids. Germline-derived CDR1 and CDR2 are MGHDK and SYGVNS.

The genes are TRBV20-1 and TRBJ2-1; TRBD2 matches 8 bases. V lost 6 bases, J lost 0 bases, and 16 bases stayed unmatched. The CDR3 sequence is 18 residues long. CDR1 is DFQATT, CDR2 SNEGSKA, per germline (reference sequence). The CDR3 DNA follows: TGCAGTGCCACCCCGGTGGGGCTAGCGGGCGCCTCCTACAATGAGCAGTTCTTC. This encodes CSATPVGLAGASYNEQFF.

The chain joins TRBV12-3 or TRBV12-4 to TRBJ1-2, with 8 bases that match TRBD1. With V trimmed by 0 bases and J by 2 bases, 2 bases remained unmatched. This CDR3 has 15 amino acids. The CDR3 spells CASSLADRANYGYTF. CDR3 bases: TGTGCCAGCAGTTTAGCGGACAGGGCCAACTATGGCTACACCTTC.

CDR3 sequence: CASSQGRLDTQYF. DNA of the CDR3: TGTGCCAGCAGCCAAGGCAGACTCGATACGCAGTATTTT. J is TRBJ2-3 and V is TRBV3-1; the D is unclear. Per the germline V gene, CDR1 is LGHDT and CDR2 is YNNKEL (reference sequence). CDR3 length: 13 residues. Trimming removed 1 base from V and 6 bases from J, with 8 bases in between.

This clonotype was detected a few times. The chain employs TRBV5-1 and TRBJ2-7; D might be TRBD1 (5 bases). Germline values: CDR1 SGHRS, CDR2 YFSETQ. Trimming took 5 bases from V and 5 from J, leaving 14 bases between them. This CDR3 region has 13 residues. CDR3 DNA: TGCGCCAGCAGACAACAGGAAACCAACGAGCAGTACTTC. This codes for CASRQQETNEQYF.

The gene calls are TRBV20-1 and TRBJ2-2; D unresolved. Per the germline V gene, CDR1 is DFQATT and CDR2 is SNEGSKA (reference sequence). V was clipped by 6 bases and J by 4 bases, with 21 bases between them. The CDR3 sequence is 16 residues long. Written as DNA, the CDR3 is TGCAGTGCCGATGAAGACTGGTCGGTTCCCACCGGGGAGCTGTTTTTT. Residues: CSADEDWSVPTGELFF.

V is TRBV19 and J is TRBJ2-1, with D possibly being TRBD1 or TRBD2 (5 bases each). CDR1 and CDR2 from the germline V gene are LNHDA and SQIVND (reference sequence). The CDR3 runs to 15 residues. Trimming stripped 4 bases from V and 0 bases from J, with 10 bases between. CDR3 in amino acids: CASSTGPSSYNEQFF. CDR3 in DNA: TGTGCCAGTAGTACGGGACCCAGCTCCTACAATGAGCAGTTCTTC.

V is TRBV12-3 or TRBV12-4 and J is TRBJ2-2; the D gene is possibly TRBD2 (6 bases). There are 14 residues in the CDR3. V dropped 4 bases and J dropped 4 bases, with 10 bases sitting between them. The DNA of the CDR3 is TGTGCCAGCAGTTGGGTGGGGGGCACCGGGGAGCTGTTTTTT. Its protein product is CASSWVGGTGELFF.

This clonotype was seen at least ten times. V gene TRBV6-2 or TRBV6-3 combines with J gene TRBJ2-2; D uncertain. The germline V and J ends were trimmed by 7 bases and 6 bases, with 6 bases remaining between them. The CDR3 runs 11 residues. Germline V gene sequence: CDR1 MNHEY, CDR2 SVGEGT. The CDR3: CASTSPGELFF. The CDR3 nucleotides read TGTGCCAGCACATCCCCCGGGGAGCTGTTTTTT.